One sample yielded the 19 T cell receptor beta chains listed below, sequenced in a study of regulatory T cells in long-lasting Graves disease. Time point: persistent/refractory GD, antithyroid drugs over 5 years with positive TRAb. Making the TCR library involved RNA that had been extracted from PBMCs. TCR beta libraries were built with iRepertoire HTBI primers and Arm-PCR of CDR3 regions. Each CDR3 protein gets one entry after TCRdb re-called the multiplex PCR reads with MiXCR. The table lists roughly 400,000 distinct CDR3 sequences, around 21% of them singletons, with around 21% in the top ten. The sample in question was peripheral blood mononuclear cells (PBMCs), obtained when the disease was refractory, from a patient treated with antithyroid drugs. The origin of the receptors is a female donor with Graves disease.

The V call is TRBV20-1, the J call TRBJ2-7; 7 bases match TRBD2. The CDR3 has 14 amino acids. The V segment lost 4 bases and the J segment 2 bases; nucleotides outside the gene matches: 8. Germline loops: CDR1 DFQATT, CDR2 SNEGSKA (reference sequence). The CDR3 reads CSAMLSGITYEQYF. The CDR3 coding sequence is TGCAGTGCTATGCTAAGCGGGATAACCTACGAGCAGTACTTC.

In regard to this clonotype: Just one base apart from a much larger clone, this may be a read error. The chain has TRBV6-1 and TRBJ1-4; no definite D call. The germline CDR1 and CDR2 sequences are MNHNS and SASEGT. The V end lost 6 bases, the J end lost 11 bases, and 19 bases lay between the germline ends. This CDR3 has 14 amino acids. The CDR3 coding sequence is TGTGCCAGCAGCGATCCGGACGGCCCGTGGAAACTGTTTTTT. Amino acid sequence: CASSDPDGPWKLFF.

This clonotype was detected only a few times. The V call is TRBV7-2, the J call TRBJ2-2; D is unresolved. The germline CDR1 and CDR2 sequences are SGHTA and FQGNSA. V was cut by 1 base and J by 6 bases, with 12 bases left in between. CDR3 length: 15 residues. CDR3 residues: CASSLESGYPGELFF. The CDR3 DNA follows: TGTGCCAGCAGCTTAGAGTCCGGGTACCCCGGGGAGCTGTTTTTT.

This clonotype appeared many times. The chain combines TRBV2 with TRBJ2-5; 11 nucleotides line up with TRBD2. The CDR3 is 16 residues long. In germline, CDR1 is SNHLY, CDR2 FYNNEI. Trimming removed 5 bases from V and 2 bases from J; junction bases left unmatched: 7. The CDR3 nucleotides read TGTGCCAGCAGTCGGTCTAGCGGGAGGTTACAAGAGACCCAGTACTTC. Translated: CASSRSSGRLQETQYF.

The V call is TRBV12-5, the J call TRBJ2-2; TRBD1 might be the D (6 bases). This CDR3 has 15 amino acids. Germline CDR1 is LGHNT and CDR2 is FRNRAP. The V and J ends lost 8 bases and 4 bases respectively, with 17 bases between them. Written as DNA, the CDR3 is TGTGCTAGTCAACAGGGCTCGGAAGGCACCGGGGAGCTGTTTTTT. It yields the protein CASQQGSEGTGELFF. Full variable domain (missing parts from reference TRBV12-5 and TRBJ2-2): DARVTQTPRHKVTEMGQEVTMRCQPILGHNTVFWYRQTMMQGLELLAYFRNRAPLDDSGMPKDRFSAEMPDATLATLKIQPSEPRDSAVYFCASQQGSEGTGELFFGEGSRLTVL.

The rearrangement links TRBV28 to TRBJ2-2; a possible D gene is TRBD1 (5 bases). This CDR3 region has 16 residues. Trimming took off 3 bases at V and 4 bases at J, with 15 bases between the two ends. Germline CDR1 reads MDHEN; CDR2 reads SYDVKM. CDR3 loop: CASSLTDIPSTGELFF. CDR3 bases: TGTGCCAGCAGTTTGACGGACATCCCATCCACCGGGGAGCTGTTTTTT.

This clonotype was seen at least ten times. This sequence joins TRBV20-1 and TRBJ1-1, with D possibly TRBD1 on 5 matching bases. This CDR3 comprises 13 residues. Germline CDR1 is DFQATT and CDR2 is SNEGSKA (reference sequence). The ends were cut back, 3 bases at V and 1 base at J, with 9 bases in the middle. The CDR3 is CSASGTANTEAFF. CDR3 nucleotides: TGCAGTGCTAGTGGGACGGCGAACACTGAAGCTTTCTTT.

This clonotype was counted ten times or more. V is TRBV7-2 and J is TRBJ2-5; D uncertain. Germline loops: CDR1 SGHTA, CDR2 FQGNSA. Trimming pared 2 bases from V and 1 base from J, leaving 8 bases between. This CDR3 region has 14 residues. The CDR3 reads CASSLWTAQETQYF. The DNA of the CDR3 is TGTGCCAGCAGCTTATGGACGGCCCAAGAGACCCAGTACTTC.

V gene TRBV19 combines with J gene TRBJ2-7; 9 bases match TRBD2. Germline CDR1 and CDR2: LNHDA and SQIVND (reference sequence). J was trimmed by 3 bases and V by 4 bases; bases with no gene match: 7. The CDR3 is 15 residues long. CDR3 residues: CASSTSSGSSYEQYF. Here the CDR3 DNA reads TGTGCCAGTAGTACCAGTAGCGGGAGTAGCTACGAGCAGTACTTC.

Ten or more counts support this clonotype. CDR3 nucleotide sequence: TGTGCCAGCAGTGATGAGGGTAACTATGGCTACACCTTC. Translation: CASSDEGNYGYTF. The chain uses TRBV2 and TRBJ1-2, with no clear D. V shed 3 bases and J shed 1 base, with 6 bases lying between them. CDR1 is SNHLY and CDR2 is FYNNEI in the germline V gene. There are 13 residues in the CDR3.

The chain uses TRBV29-1 and TRBJ1-2; 10 nucleotides agree with TRBD1. The CDR3 loop spans 15 amino acids. CDR1 and CDR2 from the germline V gene are SQVTM and ANQGSEA. The V and J ends lost 4 bases and 7 bases, in that order; junction bases with no gene match: 12. In nucleotides, the CDR3 is TGCAGCGTTGTTGCGGGACAGGGGTTTTTCGGTGGCTACACCTTC. This translates into CSVVAGQGFFGGYTF.

V gene TRBV12-3 or TRBV12-4 combines with J gene TRBJ2-3, with TRBD1 as a possible D gene (6 bases). The CDR3 covers 12 residues. The V gene lost 4 bases and the J gene lost 4 bases, with 6 bases spanning the gap. CDR3 bases: TGTGCCAGCAGTTGGGGGCCAGATACGCAGTATTTT. It is translated as CASSWGPDTQYF.

This clonotype was detected only a few times. Just one base apart from a much larger clone, this may be a read error. The genes are TRBV6-2 or TRBV6-3 and TRBJ1-6; no clear D. Germline CDR1 is MNHEY and CDR2 is SVGEGT. The CDR3 contains 13 residues. CDR3 sequence: CASSWSGNSPPHF. CDR3 DNA sequence: TGTGCCAGCAGTTGGAGTGGGAATTCACCCCCCCACTTT.

J is TRBJ2-2 and V is TRBV11-2; D could derive from TRBD1 or TRBD2 (5 bases each). This CDR3 comprises 16 residues. Germline-derived CDR1 and CDR2 are SGHAT and FQNNGV. With 5 bases removed from V and 8 bases from J, the gap between germline ends came to 21 bases. As DNA, the CDR3 is TGTGCCAGCAGCACCGTGGGGACCTACGGGGTAGGGGAGCTGTTTTTT. Translating it yields CASSTVGTYGVGELFF.

V is TRBV14 and J is TRBJ2-2; 7 bases are shared with TRBD1. CDR1 SGHDN and CDR2 FVKESK come from the germline V gene. After removal of 3 bases from V and 6 bases from J, the junction contained 10 bases not matched to a gene. The CDR3 is 16 residues long. CDR3 region: CASSQRGTAKPGELFF. The CDR3 DNA reads as TGTGCCAGCAGCCAGAGGGGGACAGCGAAACCCGGGGAGCTGTTTTTT.

V usage is TRBV18 and J usage is TRBJ2-7, with a possible D match to TRBD2 (6 bases). Trimming removed 3 bases at V and 7 bases at J, with 25 bases between. CDR3 size: 17 residues. Germline V gives CDR1 KGHSH, CDR2 LQKENI. CDR3 residues: CASSPSGGGRGVGEQYF. Here the CDR3 DNA reads TGTGCCAGCTCACCGTCCGGTGGTGGGCGGGGAGTAGGGGAGCAGTACTTC.

The rearrangement links TRBV11-1 to TRBJ2-7; the match to TRBD2 covers 10 bases. V trimming: 5 bases; J trimming: 1 base; junction bases outside the gene matches: 11. The CDR3 length is 17 residues. Germline CDR1 SGHAT, CDR2 FQDESV (reference sequence). The CDR3 bases are TGTGCCAGCAGCCCTCACAAGCGGGAGGGCCTTTCCTACGAGCAGTACTTC. This codes for CASSPHKREGLSYEQYF.

The chain couples TRBV12-3 or TRBV12-4 to TRBJ2-1; the D gene is possibly TRBD1 (6 bases). V was cut by 5 bases and J by 4 bases, with 33 bases left in between. CDR3 length: 21 amino acids. The CDR3 protein is CASSPYRVVTPLLVGYNEQFF. Written as DNA, the CDR3 is TGTGCCAGCAGTCCGTACAGGGTAGTGACTCCACTATTGGTTGGGTACAATGAGCAGTTCTTC.

The gene calls are TRBV7-2 and TRBJ2-7; 7 bases match TRBD1. CDR3 length: 14 residues. The germline CDR1 and CDR2 sequences are SGHTA and FQGNSA. The trim removed 6 bases at V and 4 bases at J, leaving 9 bases unmatched. This CDR3 is CASSRRDRQYEQYF. The CDR3 DNA is TGTGCCAGCAGTCGCCGGGACAGACAGTACGAGCAGTACTTC.